This T cell receptor (beta chain) originates from a study of T cells after yellow fever vaccination. Points from the study as a whole: A secondary response was less intense yet reached its peak sooner, at day 5 versus 15.

This clonotype was recorded a few times. Its antigen is still unknown. TCRdb re-analysed the 5' RACE reads in MiXCR, keeping a single row per CDR3 protein. The sample lists about 300,000 distinct CDR3 sequences, less than 9.5% seen once, with around 3.4% in the top ten. The CDR3 has 14 amino acids. Trimming removed 8 bases at V and 5 bases at J, with 16 bases between. In germline, CDR1 is KGHSH, CDR2 LQKENI. The TCR comes from a man younger than 35 who received the YFV17D yellow fever vaccine. Sequences were derived from CD4+ T cells sorted from PBMCs, sampled 5 days after the yellow fever booster vaccination. The rearrangement joins TRBV18 to TRBJ1-5; a possible D gene is TRBD1 (5 bases). This CDR3 is CASARSGQDQPQHF. The CDR3 coding sequence is TGTGCCAGCGCCCGCTCAGGGCAGGATCAGCCCCAGCATTTT.